What follows are 8 T cell receptor beta chains derived from one specimen sequenced in a study of blood T cell repertoires in COVID-19. Clones were sequenced by immunoSEQ multiplex PCR, and TCRdb holds only the in-frame ones, with some missing. The table includes roughly 100,000 clones, roughly 80% detected once. Sequenced: peripheral blood. The receptor set was obtained from a human donor in a cohort sampled during active COVID-19.

This clone occurred once. The V call is TRBV7-9, the J call TRBJ2-3; TRBD2 agrees at 7 bases. The V gene's germline CDR1 is SEHNR and CDR2 FQNEAQ (reference sequence). CDR3 size: 15 residues. V gave up 5 bases and J gave up 6 bases; unmatched junction bases: 11. CDR3 sequence (DNA): TGTGCCAGCAGCCGCCCCCGGGGGGACGGGGATACGCAGTATTTT. Protein: CASSRPRGDGDTQYF.

This chain uses TRBV18 with TRBJ2-7; D ambiguous. Looked up from germline, CDR1 is KGHSH and CDR2 is LQKENI. The CDR3 is 12 amino acids. Between the trimmed V and J ends, which lost 2 bases and 6 bases, there was a span of 8 bases. The CDR3 is CASSPSSGEQYF. CDR3 DNA sequence: TGTGCCAGCTCACCATCCTCGGGCGAGCAGTACTTC. Drawing the rest from reference TRBV18 and TRBJ2-7, the complete variable domain is NAGVMQNPRHLVRRRGQEARLRCSPMKGHSHVYWYRQLPEEGLKFMVYLQKENIIDESGMPKERFSAEFPKEGPSILRIQQVVRGDSAAYFCASSPSSGEQYFGPGTRLTVT.

This clone showed up just a few times. The rearrangement links TRBV6-6 to TRBJ2-7; D not resolved. In germline, CDR1 is MNHNY, CDR2 SVGAGI (reference sequence). The CDR3 loop spans 13 amino acids. V lost 2 bases to trimming and J lost 6 bases, with 11 bases between them. In DNA, the CDR3 is TGTGCCAGCAGTTACGCCCTAGTATCCGAGCAGTACTTC. Its protein product is CASSYALVSEQYF.

This chain's CDR3 is CATKAGSSYEQYF. The CDR3 nucleotides read TGTGCCACCAAAGCGGGTAGCTCCTACGAGCAGTACTTC. The rearrangement links TRBV7-2 to TRBJ2-7; perhaps TRBD2 as D (6 bases). This CDR3 comprises 13 residues. Deletions cut 10 bases from V and 0 bases from J, with 13 bases between. Germline V gene lookup returns CDR1 SGHTA and CDR2 FQGNSA.

This sequence joins TRBV28 and TRBJ2-2, with 11 positions matching TRBD2. Trimming took 3 bases from V and 0 from J; bases not matched to a gene: 3. This CDR3 contains 17 residues. CDR1 and CDR2 (germline): MDHEN, SYDVKM. The CDR3 nucleotides are TGTGCCAGCAGTTTGCTAGCGGGGGGAACGAACACCGGGGAGCTGTTTTTT. Its protein is CASSLLAGGTNTGELFF.

The chain combines TRBV7-3 with TRBJ2-5; D unresolved. V lost 4 bases, J lost 5 bases, and 11 bases lay in between. This CDR3 region has 13 residues. From germline, CDR1 is SGHTA and CDR2 FQGTGA. The CDR3 sequence is CASSSRNEETQYF. CDR3 DNA sequence: TGTGCCAGCAGCTCGCGAAACGAGGAGACCCAGTACTTC.

The J gene is TRBJ2-2, the V gene TRBV10-1; TRBD2 might be the D (5 bases). V lost 5 bases, J lost 0 bases, and 7 bases lay in between. The CDR3 has 14 residues. Germline CDR1 WNHNN, CDR2 SYGVQD (reference sequence). Here the CDR3 DNA reads TGCGCCAGCAGTTCGGGGTCGAACACCGGGGAGCTGTTTTTT. This translates into CASSSGSNTGELFF.

The chain links TRBV30 to TRBJ2-7; TRBD2 aligns across 11 bases. Germline CDR1 GTSNPN, CDR2 SVGIG (reference sequence). The CDR3 is 14 residues long. The J segment lost 3 bases and the V segment lost 3 bases, leaving 4 bases of the junction unmatched. CDR3 region: CAWSLLAGDYEQYF. In DNA, the CDR3 is TGTGCCTGGAGCTTACTAGCGGGGGACTACGAGCAGTACTTC.